These 32 T cell receptor beta chains originate from one sample sequenced in a study of shared clonotypes between healthy human individuals. Sequencing was performed with immunoSEQ multiplex PCR; in TCRdb, only in-frame clones are kept and a portion is missing. The sample includes 650,000 to 750,000 clones, roughly 78% seen only once; the top ten take 1.8%. Source material: memory CD4+ T cells sorted from blood. The subset is: CD45RA-negative fraction. The receptors shown here come from a young woman in good health.

This clone was counted a few times. The V call is TRBV5-1, the J call TRBJ2-7; a possible D gene is TRBD2 (9 bases). CDR1 and CDR2 from the germline V gene are SGHRS and YFSETQ. The CDR3 is made up of 15 amino acids. The V gene lost 4 bases and the J gene lost 5 bases, with 19 bases spanning the gap. DNA of the CDR3: TGCGCCAGCAGCGCGGGAGGGACAGGTCTCCACGAGCAGTACTTC. Translating it yields CASSAGGTGLHEQYF.

The rearrangement joins TRBV7-8 to TRBJ2-7, with D possibly matching TRBD1 (5 bases). The germline gives CDR1 SGHVS, CDR2 FQNEAQ. This CDR3 spans 13 amino acids. V dropped 5 bases and J dropped 2 bases, with 10 bases sitting between them. CDR3 region: CASSIGAAYEQYF. The CDR3 nucleotides read TGTGCCAGCAGCATAGGGGCAGCCTACGAGCAGTACTTC.

The chain links TRBV5-1 to TRBJ2-6; D uncertain. The CDR3 totals 16 residues. Germline CDR1 and CDR2: SGHRS and YFSETQ. The ends were cut back, 4 bases at V and 0 bases at J, with 11 bases in the middle. CDR3 coding DNA: TGCGCCAGCAGCCCCGACCCCGCCTCTGGGGCCAACGTCCTGACTTTC. It translates to CASSPDPASGANVLTF.

The chain recombines TRBV15 with TRBJ2-7; 9 positions agree with TRBD1. This CDR3 comprises 16 residues. With 1 base clipped from V and 0 bases from J, the junction kept 4 bases outside the gene matches. Germline CDR1 is LNHNV and CDR2 is YYDKDF (reference sequence). CDR3 in amino acids: CATSRGRQGVSYEQYF. In DNA form, the CDR3 reads TGTGCCACCAGCAGAGGTCGACAGGGGGTCTCCTACGAGCAGTACTTC.

This clone was seen just once. The CDR3 DNA follows: TGTGCCATCAGTGGACACAATGAGCAGTTCTTC. Its translation: CAISGHNEQFF. The chain couples TRBV10-3 to TRBJ2-1; D not resolved. CDR1 ENHRY and CDR2 SYGVKD come from the germline V gene. The CDR3 has 11 amino acids. V was pared by 4 bases and J by 5 bases, with 3 bases between.

The chain uses TRBV5-1 and TRBJ2-7, with D tentatively TRBD1 or TRBD2 (5 bases each). The germline V and J ends were trimmed by 4 bases and 2 bases, with 13 bases remaining between them. The CDR3 runs to 14 residues. CDR1 and CDR2 from the germline V gene are SGHRS and YFSETQ. The CDR3 nucleotides read TGCGCCAGCAGCGTCACCGGGGCCGCCTACGAGCAGTACTTC. It codes for CASSVTGAAYEQYF.

The chain combines TRBV7-7 with TRBJ1-5, with D possibly being TRBD1 (6 bases). This CDR3 contains 16 residues. Looked up from germline, CDR1 is SSHAT and CDR2 is FNYEAQ (reference sequence). Trimming cost V 7 bases and J 2 bases, with 18 bases left between them. The CDR3 bases are TGTGCCAGCACCCTAGGGGGTGGAGGTTGCAATCAGCCCCAGCATTTT. Amino acid sequence: CASTLGGGGCNQPQHF.

On this clone: Additional DNA sequences in this sample encode the identical CDR3. V usage is TRBV11-2 and J usage is TRBJ2-2; D uncertain. The CDR3 runs to 16 residues. Trimming cost V 5 bases and J 1 base, with 14 bases left between them. Germline CDR1 and CDR2: SGHAT and FQNNGV. The CDR3, as DNA: TGTGCCAGCAGCCCCCCCCCGACCCTGAACACCGGGGAGCTGTTTTTT. This sequence encodes CASSPPPTLNTGELFF.

The chain has TRBV28 and TRBJ1-5; 9 positions match TRBD1. V lost 2 bases and J lost 7; bases outside the gene matches: 3. Per germline, CDR1 MDHEN and CDR2 SYDVKM. The CDR3 consists of 14 residues. CDR3 coding DNA: TGTGCCAGCAGTTTAGGGACAGGGATACAGCCCCAGCATTTT. As protein: CASSLGTGIQPQHF.

DNA of the CDR3: TGTGCCAGCAGCCCAACAGGGTTTACAGATACGCAGTATTTT. Translated, it gives CASSPTGFTDTQYF. The genes are TRBV7-6 and TRBJ2-3; weak D call: TRBD1 (6 bases). There are 14 residues in the CDR3. Germline CDR1 SGHVS, CDR2 FNYEAQ. Trimming shortened V by 5 bases and J by 3 bases, and 12 bases separated the two germline ends.

This clone was recorded many times. The gene calls are TRBV10-2 and TRBJ1-5, with no clear D. CDR1 and CDR2 (germline): WSHSY, SAAADI. The CDR3 has 13 amino acids. Trimming cost V 6 bases and J 4 bases, with 10 bases left between them. In DNA, the CDR3 is TGCGCCAGCAGGGAGGGAGGGAATCAGCCCCAGCATTTT. Translated, it gives CASREGGNQPQHF.

This clone was counted between two and nine times. The sample holds other DNA sequences that translate to the same CDR3. The DNA for the CDR3 is TGTGCCAGCAGTGTACTAGCGGGGTACAATGAGCAGTTCTTC. This sequence encodes CASSVLAGYNEQFF. The chain has TRBV6-4 and TRBJ2-1; TRBD2 aligns across 10 bases. Germline V lookup: CDR1 MRHNA, CDR2 SNTAGT. The CDR3 has 14 residues. V was clipped by 4 bases and J by 4 bases; unmatched bases: 1.

The chain links TRBV11-2 to TRBJ2-7; D not resolved. The V gene's germline CDR1 is SGHAT and CDR2 FQNNGV. V shed 4 bases and J shed 2 bases, with 24 bases lying between them. This CDR3 has 18 amino acids. The CDR3 loop reads CASSYQLHRHLGPYEQYF. The CDR3 region has the DNA TGTGCCAGCAGCTATCAACTACATAGACACCTAGGCCCCTACGAGCAGTACTTC. Full variable domain (missing parts from reference TRBV11-2 and TRBJ2-7): EAGVAQSPRYKIIEKRQSVAFWCNPISGHATLYWYQQILGQGPKLLIQFQNNGVVDDSQLPKDRFSAERLKGVDSTLKIQPAKLEDSAVYLCASSYQLHRHLGPYEQYFGPGTRLTVT.

This clone was counted only a few times. J is TRBJ1-2 and V is TRBV5-1; 7 bases are shared with TRBD1. This CDR3 is built from 13 residues. V dropped 4 bases and J dropped 8; count of bases not matched to a gene: 8. The germline V gene encodes CDR1 SGHRS and CDR2 YFSETQ. The CDR3 region has the DNA TGCGCCAGCAGCACCGACAGGGCGTGGGGCTACACCTTC. Residues: CASSTDRAWGYTF.

This clone showed up just a few times. CDR3 residues: CASSQVPGQGPDTQYF. CDR3 sequence (DNA): TGTGCCAGCAGCCAAGTACCGGGACAGGGCCCAGATACGCAGTATTTT. The gene calls are TRBV14 and TRBJ2-3, with 9 positions matching TRBD1. V lost 1 base, J lost 4 bases, and 6 bases stayed unmatched. CDR1 and CDR2 (germline): SGHDN, FVKESK. CDR3 size: 16 residues.

This clone was detected many times. CDR3 in amino acids: CASSHTGKGYNEQFF. CDR3 in DNA: TGTGCCAGCAGTCATACAGGGAAGGGGTACAATGAGCAGTTCTTC. The rearrangement joins TRBV28 to TRBJ2-1; tentatively, D is TRBD1 (6 bases). Germline values: CDR1 MDHEN, CDR2 SYDVKM. The germline V and J ends were trimmed by 5 bases and 4 bases, with 15 bases remaining between them. This CDR3 is built from 15 residues.

The genes are TRBV4-1 and TRBJ2-5, with 11 bases matching TRBD2. CDR3 length: 15 amino acids. The V and J ends lost 6 bases and 5 bases, in that order; junction bases with no gene match: 8. Germline CDR1 reads MGHRA; CDR2 reads YSYEKL. CDR3 nucleotides: TGCGCCAGCAGTGATACTAGCGGGAGTGGCGAGACCCAGTACTTC. Amino acid sequence: CASSDTSGSGETQYF.

This clone is a singleton in its sample. The genes are TRBV19 and TRBJ2-7; D is ambiguous. Trimming left V 7 bases short and J 2 bases short, with 21 bases between. The CDR3 has 16 amino acids. From germline, CDR1 is LNHDA and CDR2 SQIVND (reference sequence). The CDR3: CASKGQLLQPTYEQYF. CDR3 DNA sequence: TGTGCCAGTAAAGGCCAGCTCCTTCAGCCTACCTACGAGCAGTACTTC. Together with reference TRBV19 and TRBJ2-7, the CDR3 gives the full variable domain: DGGITQSPKYLFRKEGQNVTLSCEQNLNHDAMYWYRQDPGQGLRLIYYSQIVNDFQKGDIAEGYSVSREKKESFPLTVTSAQKNPTAFYLCASKGQLLQPTYEQYFGPGTRLTVT.

The chain uses TRBV4-1 and TRBJ2-1; weak D call: TRBD1 (5 bases). The CDR3 is made up of 14 amino acids. Germline CDR1 and CDR2: MGHRA and YSYEKL. Trimming removed 5 bases at V and 4 bases at J, with 12 bases between. The CDR3 region is CASSKGQEYNEQFF. In DNA, the CDR3 is TGCGCCAGCAGCAAGGGGCAGGAATACAATGAGCAGTTCTTC.

This chain connects TRBV6-6 to TRBJ2-2; TRBD2 might be the D (6 bases). This CDR3 has 16 amino acids. CDR1 is MNHNY and CDR2 is SVGAGI in the germline V gene (reference sequence). V was pared by 0 bases and J by 3 bases, with 11 bases between. In DNA form, the CDR3 reads TGTGCCAGCAGTTACTCACGCGGGACCGACACCGGGGAGCTGTTTTTT. Encoded protein: CASSYSRGTDTGELFF.

The chain recombines TRBV27 with TRBJ2-2, with 10 bases that match TRBD2. The CDR3 contains 17 residues. The J segment lost 6 bases and the V segment lost 2 bases, leaving 9 bases of the junction unmatched. Germline V gene data show CDR1 as MNHEY and CDR2 as SMNVEV (reference sequence). CDR3 loop: CASSLTQREGRPGELFF. CDR3 coding DNA: TGTGCCAGCAGTTTAACCCAGCGGGAGGGCCGCCCCGGGGAGCTGTTTTTT.

The J gene is TRBJ1-3, the V gene TRBV12-5; 9 nucleotides agree with TRBD1. CDR3 length equals 15 residues. V lost 8 bases to trimming and J lost 6 bases; unmatched junction nucleotides: 11. Germline V gene data show CDR1 as LGHNT and CDR2 as FRNRAP. CDR3 sequence: CASPSTGGAENTIYF. In DNA form, the CDR3 reads TGTGCTAGTCCCTCTACAGGGGGCGCCGAAAACACCATATATTTT. Full variable domain (remainder filled in from reference TRBV12-5 and TRBJ1-3): DARVTQTPRHKVTEMGQEVTMRCQPILGHNTVFWYRQTMMQGLELLAYFRNRAPLDDSGMPKDRFSAEMPDATLATLKIQPSEPRDSAVYFCASPSTGGAENTIYFGEGSWLTVV.

The rearrangement joins TRBV19 to TRBJ1-5; weak D call: TRBD1 (5 bases). Trimming removed 4 bases from V and 3 bases from J, with 13 bases in between. Germline loops: CDR1 LNHDA, CDR2 SQIVND (reference sequence). The CDR3 loop spans 15 amino acids. The CDR3 region has the DNA TGTGCCAGTAGTAGCACAGGTGGGGTCAATCAGCCCCAGCATTTT. This encodes CASSSTGGVNQPQHF.

The rearrangement joins TRBV18 to TRBJ1-1; 7 bases match TRBD1. The CDR3 has 16 amino acids. Germline assignment: CDR1 KGHSH and CDR2 LQKENI. The V gene end was trimmed by 4 bases and the J gene end by 3 bases; junction bases not matched to a gene: 11. The CDR3 sequence: CASSQKGRGRDTEAFF. The CDR3 DNA follows: TGTGCCAGCTCACAAAAAGGAAGGGGGCGCGACACTGAAGCTTTCTTT.

The chain uses TRBV5-1 and TRBJ2-7; perhaps TRBD1 as D (7 bases). Germline CDR1 and CDR2: SGHRS and YFSETQ. V shed 1 base and J shed 2 bases, with 13 bases lying between them. This CDR3 is built from 15 residues. As DNA, the CDR3 is TGCGCCAGCAGCTTGTCTGCAGGGGGGACCTACGAGCAGTACTTC. Amino acids: CASSLSAGGTYEQYF.

This chain connects TRBV7-2 to TRBJ2-1; the match to TRBD1 covers 11 bases. The J segment lost 3 bases and the V segment lost 5 bases, leaving 9 bases of the junction unmatched. Germline loops: CDR1 SGHTA, CDR2 FQGNSA. There are 17 residues in the CDR3. The CDR3: CASSADPGTGGYNEQFF. CDR3 DNA sequence: TGTGCCAGCAGCGCAGACCCCGGGACAGGGGGCTACAATGAGCAGTTCTTC.

V usage is TRBV2 and J usage is TRBJ2-4, with D unresolved. Trimming stripped 3 bases from V and 0 bases from J, with 9 bases between. The length of the CDR3 is 15 residues. The germline CDR1 and CDR2 sequences are SNHLY and FYNNEI. This chain's CDR3 is CASSERLLAKNIQYF. The CDR3 bases are TGTGCCAGCAGTGAGCGTCTCCTAGCCAAAAACATTCAGTACTTC.

This chain uses TRBV6-1 with TRBJ1-5; the match to TRBD1 covers 7 bases. The length of the CDR3 is 15 residues. V shed 5 bases and J 8 bases; nucleotides not matched to a gene: 12. The germline V gene has CDR1 MNHNS and CDR2 SASEGT. CDR3 sequence (DNA): TGTGCCAGCAGTCGGGAGGCTGCTACAGGGGAGCCCCAGCATTTT. This translates into CASSREAATGEPQHF.

This chain uses TRBV7-6 with TRBJ2-5; 7 nucleotides agree with TRBD1. CDR3 length equals 14 residues. The V segment lost 2 bases and the J segment 5 bases; nucleotides outside the gene matches: 5. Germline V gene lookup returns CDR1 SGHVS and CDR2 FNYEAQ. The CDR3 DNA follows: TGTGCCAGCAGCTTAAGACAGGGACGGGAGACCCAGTACTTC. Residues: CASSLRQGRETQYF. The variable domain in full, completed from reference TRBV7-6 and TRBJ2-5, reads GAGVSQSPRYKVTKRGQDVALRCDPISGHVSLYWYRQALGQGPEFLTYFNYEAQQDKSGLPNDRFSAERPEGSISTLTIQRTEQRDSAMYRCASSLRQGRETQYFGPGTRLLVL.

The chain combines TRBV23-1 with TRBJ2-7; D is perhaps TRBD1 (6 bases). TRBV23-1 is identified as an open reading frame with a role that is uncertain. The CDR3 covers 15 residues. V shed 4 bases and J shed 2 bases, with 15 bases lying between them. The DNA for the CDR3 is TGCGCCAGCAGTCCAGTCTCGGACAGAGCCTACGAGCAGTACTTC. The encoded protein is CASSPVSDRAYEQYF.

The CDR3 DNA sequence: TGTGCCAGCAGTCGGAGAACAGGGCAACAGCCCCAGCATTTT. This gives the protein CASSRRTGQQPQHF. The chain combines TRBV28 with TRBJ1-5, with D perhaps matching TRBD1 (6 bases). V was cut by 5 bases and J by 7 bases, with 15 bases left in between. This CDR3 region has 14 residues. Germline CDR1 reads MDHEN; CDR2 reads SYDVKM.

This rearrangement joins TRBV2 to TRBJ1-3; 9 positions match TRBD1. Per the germline V gene, CDR1 is SNHLY and CDR2 is FYNNEI. After removal of 4 bases from V and 7 bases from J, the junction contained 2 bases not matched to a gene. CDR3 length: 13 residues. The CDR3 sequence: CASSAGTGNTIYF. The CDR3 DNA reads as TGTGCCAGCAGTGCCGGGACAGGGAACACCATATATTTT.